What follows are 21 T cell receptor beta chains derived from one specimen sequenced in a study of cytomegalovirus exposure and HLA in healthy donors. In the PCR, 60 Vbeta and 13 Jbeta primers were used. Assay: immunoSEQ multiplex PCR; the TCRdb copy retains only in-frame clones and omits some. The sample has about 150,000 clones; about 80% are singletons. Sequenced: PBMCs. The receptor set was obtained from a man in his thirties or forties in good health and CMV-seropositive.

This chain joins TRBV7-9 and TRBJ2-7; TRBD1 is a possible D gene (7 bases). The germline CDR1 and CDR2 sequences are SEHNR and FQNEAQ (reference sequence). The CDR3 is made up of 14 amino acids. The V end was cut by 5 bases, the J end by 6 bases, with 17 bases between. CDR3 DNA: TGTGCCAGCAGCGCGGGGACAGCGGCAGGCGAGCAGTACTTC. It translates to CASSAGTAAGEQYF.

The table lists this clone with a few counts. The V gene is TRBV18, the J gene TRBJ2-5; TRBD2 is a possible D gene (6 bases). Trimming pared 0 bases from V and 2 bases from J, leaving 7 bases between. This CDR3 region has 14 residues. Germline assignment: CDR1 KGHSH and CDR2 LQKENI. This CDR3 reads CASSPPGLQETQYF. As DNA, the CDR3 is TGTGCCAGCTCACCACCGGGACTGCAAGAGACCCAGTACTTC.

The table lists this clone with a few counts. The rearrangement joins TRBV27 to TRBJ1-2; TRBD1 might be the D (5 bases). Between the trimmed V and J ends, which lost 8 bases and 2 bases, there was a span of 21 bases. This CDR3 contains 16 residues. Germline CDR1 reads MNHEY; CDR2 reads SMNVEV (reference sequence). CDR3 coding DNA: TGTGCCAGCCCCGTACCCCTTTACCAGGGAAACTATGGCTACACCTTC. Its protein is CASPVPLYQGNYGYTF.

This chain joins TRBV14 and TRBJ1-4; 8 bases match TRBD1. Germline loops: CDR1 SGHDN, CDR2 FVKESK. This CDR3 is built from 18 residues. V was clipped by 0 bases and J by 3 bases; unmatched bases: 9. CDR3 sequence reads: CASSQDRTGKLSNEKLFF. CDR3 DNA sequence: TGTGCCAGCAGCCAAGATCGGACAGGGAAACTATCTAATGAAAAACTGTTTTTT.

This clone was recorded once. The rearrangement uses TRBV4-3 and TRBJ2-1, with 10 nucleotides matching TRBD1. V lost 1 base and J lost 1; bases outside the gene matches: 1. Germline values: CDR1 LGHNA, CDR2 YSLEER. The CDR3 is 16 residues long. The CDR3 loop is CASSQGDRGSYNEQFF. The CDR3 DNA follows: TGCGCCAGCAGCCAAGGGGACAGGGGTTCCTACAATGAGCAGTTCTTC.

This clone was found once. The chain joins TRBV7-9 to TRBJ2-1; TRBD2 might be the D (6 bases). Deletions cut 0 bases from V and 4 bases from J, with 16 bases between. The CDR3 contains 17 residues. The germline gives CDR1 SEHNR, CDR2 FQNEAQ (reference sequence). CDR3 loop: CASSLATGRRAYNEQFF. CDR3 DNA: TGTGCCAGCAGCTTAGCGACCGGACGGAGGGCATACAATGAGCAGTTCTTC.

V gene TRBV7-3 combines with J gene TRBJ2-3, with 8 bases identical to TRBD1. The CDR3 covers 13 residues. The trim removed 7 bases at V and 7 bases at J, leaving 7 bases unmatched. Germline assignment: CDR1 SGHTA and CDR2 FQGTGA. In DNA form, the CDR3 reads TGTGCCAGCAAGGACAGGGACCCAAATACGCAGTATTTT. As protein: CASKDRDPNTQYF. Variable domain in full (rest from reference TRBV7-3 and TRBJ2-3): GAGVSQTPSNKVTEKGKYVELRCDPISGHTALYWYRQSLGQGPEFLIYFQGTGAADDSGLPNDRFFAVRPEGSVSTLKIQRTERGDSAVYLCASKDRDPNTQYFGPGTRLTVL.

The chain employs TRBV9 and TRBJ2-3; 9 bases fit TRBD1. Per germline, CDR1 SGDLS and CDR2 YYNGEE. This CDR3 comprises 15 residues. The ends lost 4 bases at V and 3 bases at J; junction bases unmatched: 6. The CDR3 region is CASSHRDRATDTQYF. The CDR3 DNA reads TGTGCCAGCAGCCACCGGGACAGGGCTACAGATACGCAGTATTTT.

This sequence joins TRBV29-1 and TRBJ2-1; 7 bases map to TRBD1. The J segment lost 8 bases and the V segment lost 2 bases, leaving 9 bases of the junction unmatched. In germline, CDR1 is SQVTM, CDR2 ANQGSEA. The CDR3 runs to 14 residues. This CDR3 reads CSVEPSGQPYEQFF. The CDR3 DNA sequence: TGCAGCGTTGAACCATCGGGACAGCCCTATGAGCAGTTCTTC.

As concerns this clone: A read error may account for a junction end that differs from germline. The V gene is TRBV5-4, the J gene TRBJ2-1; 7 nucleotides match TRBD2. The CDR3 is 13 amino acids. CDR1 and CDR2 from the germline V gene are SGHNT and YYREEE (reference sequence). The DNA of the CDR3 is TGTGTCAGCAGCCCCTTTGGCGGGAGCGAGCAGTTCTTC. Protein product: CVSSPFGGSEQFF.

V gene TRBV5-1 combines with J gene TRBJ2-3; 11 nucleotides align to TRBD2. Germline assignment: CDR1 SGHRS and CDR2 YFSETQ. The CDR3 is 17 residues long. Trimming took 4 bases from V and 5 from J; bases not matched to a gene: 12. The CDR3 bases are TGCGCCAGCAGCAGGCCGTTAGCGGGAGGGCCTGGAGATACGCAGTATTTT. Amino acids: CASSRPLAGGPGDTQYF. Variable domain in full (rest from reference TRBV5-1 and TRBJ2-3): KAGVTQTPRYLIKTRGQQVTLSCSPISGHRSVSWYQQTPGQGLQFLFEYFSETQRNKGNFPGRFSGRQFSNSRSEMNVSTLELGDSALYLCASSRPLAGGPGDTQYFGPGTRLTVL.

In its sample, this clone was seen many times. The rearrangement links TRBV14 to TRBJ1-1; possible D gene TRBD1, 6 bases. The CDR3 is 15 amino acids. V lost 3 bases, J lost 5 bases, and 16 bases lay in between. CDR1 is SGHDN, CDR2 FVKESK, per germline. CDR3 in DNA: TGTGCCAGCAGCCACGGGGGGGCTTTAGGGACTGAAGCTTTCTTT. Its translation: CASSHGGALGTEAFF.

The chain combines TRBV27 with TRBJ1-5, with TRBD1 as a possible D gene (6 bases). The CDR3 has 13 residues. CDR1 and CDR2 (germline): MNHEY, SMNVEV (reference sequence). V gave up 3 bases and J gave up 9 bases, with 12 bases separating them. The CDR3 reads CASSFTRGRPQHF. The CDR3, as DNA: TGTGCCAGCAGTTTTACCAGGGGCAGGCCCCAGCATTTT.

The rearrangement uses TRBV7-2 and TRBJ2-1; perhaps TRBD2 as D (5 bases). V lost 5 bases and J 5 bases, leaving 10 bases between the germline ends. This CDR3 comprises 13 residues. CDR1 SGHTA and CDR2 FQGNSA come from the germline V gene. The CDR3 sequence is CASSLDLNNEQFF. The CDR3 DNA is TGTGCCAGCAGCCTGGACTTGAACAATGAGCAGTTCTTC.

The V gene is TRBV6-4, the J gene TRBJ2-7, with TRBD2 matching over 8 bases. The CDR3 covers 15 residues. Germline CDR1 MRHNA, CDR2 SNTAGT. Trimming removed 5 bases from V and 2 bases from J; junction bases left unmatched: 8. This CDR3 reads CASSTTSGPAYEQYF. The CDR3, as DNA: TGTGCCAGCAGTACCACTAGCGGTCCCGCCTACGAGCAGTACTTC.

This clone appeared a few times. The chain carries TRBV6-5 and TRBJ2-1, with TRBD2 as a possible D gene (5 bases). The CDR3 spans 12 residues. The V end was cut by 6 bases, the J end by 10 bases, with 13 bases between. Germline CDR1 is MNHEY and CDR2 is SVGAGI. CDR3 loop: CASSSSGREQFF. CDR3 nucleotides: TGTGCCAGCAGCTCCAGCGGCCGGGAGCAGTTCTTC.

The chain employs TRBV19 and TRBJ2-2; 7 bases match TRBD1. The CDR3 is 16 amino acids. With V trimmed by 8 bases and J by 3 bases, 12 bases remained unmatched. In germline, CDR1 is LNHDA, CDR2 SQIVND (reference sequence). CDR3 amino acids: CASSNRGREYTGELFF. Here the CDR3 DNA reads TGTGCCAGTTCTAACAGGGGCAGGGAGTACACCGGGGAGCTGTTTTTT. Full variable domain (missing parts from reference TRBV19 and TRBJ2-2): DGGITQSPKYLFRKEGQNVTLSCEQNLNHDAMYWYRQDPGQGLRLIYYSQIVNDFQKGDIAEGYSVSREKKESFPLTVTSAQKNPTAFYLCASSNRGREYTGELFFGEGSRLTVL.

The rearrangement links TRBV4-3 to TRBJ1-2, with 9 bases fitting TRBD1. This CDR3 is 15 amino acids long. J was trimmed by 5 bases and V by 3 bases; bases with no gene match: 7. Germline V gene sequence: CDR1 LGHNA, CDR2 YSLEER. CDR3 region: CASSQDAGQGYGYTF. CDR3 sequence (DNA): TGCGCCAGCAGCCAGGACGCGGGACAGGGTTATGGCTACACCTTC.

This clone was seen only a few times. This chain joins TRBV27 and TRBJ1-4; TRBD1 aligns across 9 bases. With V trimmed by 6 bases and J by 0 bases, 5 bases remained unmatched. CDR3 length equals 16 residues. CDR1 MNHEY and CDR2 SMNVEV come from the germline V gene (reference sequence). The CDR3 is CASRTGTGSTNEKLFF. CDR3 DNA: TGTGCCAGCAGGACCGGGACAGGGTCAACTAATGAAAAACTGTTTTTT.

The chain joins TRBV5-1 to TRBJ2-7; 9 positions agree with TRBD1. The V segment lost 0 bases and the J segment 5 bases; nucleotides outside the gene matches: 6. CDR3 size: 15 residues. The germline V gene has CDR1 SGHRS and CDR2 YFSETQ. CDR3 DNA: TGCGCCAGCAGCTTGGGCTCGGGACAGGGCAACGAGCAGTACTTC. Protein sequence: CASSLGSGQGNEQYF.

The CDR3 sequence is CASSTPRDTADSGNTIYF. The CDR3 coding sequence is TGTGCCAGCAGTACACCTAGGGACACAGCGGACTCTGGAAACACCATATATTTT. The genes are TRBV28 and TRBJ1-3, with a weak D call TRBD1 (6 bases). Germline V gives CDR1 MDHEN, CDR2 SYDVKM. Trimming cost V 5 bases and J 0 bases, with 20 bases left between them. The length of the CDR3 is 18 residues.